The clone carrying this TCR beta chain came up once. The CDR3 covers 15 residues. Germline CDR1 SNHLY, CDR2 FYNNEI. J gave up 3 bases and V 5 bases, and 4 bases lay outside the gene matches. This record belongs to a study of blood T cell repertoires in COVID-19. Cohorts were based on clinical histories the participants reported. Assay used: immunoSEQ multiplex PCR; TCRdb lists only in-frame clones, some missing. Here the sample spans about 250,000 clones, 88% being singletons. This receptor was identified in a woman aged 50 to 60 who had recovered from COVID-19. Material: PBMCs or T cells enriched from blood (not recorded which). This sequence joins TRBV2 and TRBJ1-5, with 10 bases identical to TRBD1. CDR3 protein: CASSQDRGNNQPQHF. DNA of the CDR3: TGTGCCAGCAGTCAGGACAGGGGGAACAATCAGCCCCAGCATTTT.